Below are 2 T cell receptor beta chains sequenced from a single sample in a study of T-cell memory formation after mild COVID-19. TCRdb independently ran MiXCR on the 5' RACE reads; one entry per CDR3 protein. Of 550,000 to 700,000 distinct CDR3 sequences listed, about 18% are singletons. The specimen was PBMCs or a T cell subset sorted from them (not recorded which). Source of these receptors: an adult woman who had mild COVID-19 (a few samples of this study predate the infection). Cell type and time point are not known.

This clonotype was seen more than once but under ten times. The chain employs TRBV12-5 and TRBJ2-7, with no clear D. The germline gives CDR1 LGHNT, CDR2 FRNRAP. The CDR3 spans 18 residues. The V end was cut by 7 bases, the J end by 1 base, with 26 bases between. The DNA for the CDR3 is TGTGCTAGTGCCCTGGGATTACGACAAACCCAAAAATCCTACGAGCAGTACTTC. As protein: CASALGLRQTQKSYEQYF.

This clonotype was seen only a few times. This chain links TRBV15 with TRBJ2-6; 7 bases agree with TRBD1. Germline CDR1 and CDR2: LNHNV and YYDKDF (reference sequence). The junction had 1 base not matched to a gene; V was cut back by 0 bases and J by 2 bases. The CDR3 loop spans 16 amino acids. CDR3 protein: CATSRERGPGANVLTF. CDR3 coding DNA: TGTGCCACCAGCAGAGAGAGGGGGCCTGGGGCCAACGTCCTGACTTTC.